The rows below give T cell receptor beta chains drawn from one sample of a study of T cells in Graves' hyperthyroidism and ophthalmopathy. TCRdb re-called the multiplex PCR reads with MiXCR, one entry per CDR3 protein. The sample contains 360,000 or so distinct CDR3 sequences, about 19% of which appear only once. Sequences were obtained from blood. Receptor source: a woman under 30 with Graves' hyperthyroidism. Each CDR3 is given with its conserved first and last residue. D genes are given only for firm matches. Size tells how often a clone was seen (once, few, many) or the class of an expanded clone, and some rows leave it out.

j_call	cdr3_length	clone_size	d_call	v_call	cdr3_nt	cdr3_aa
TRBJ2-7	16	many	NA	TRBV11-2	TGTGCCAGCAGCTTATCAGGCGCGGCGGAACTTTACGAGCAGTACTTC	CASSLSGAAELYEQYF
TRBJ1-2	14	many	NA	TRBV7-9	TGTGCCAGCAGCCCCAGGACGTCTAACTATGGCTACACCTTC	CASSPRTSNYGYTF
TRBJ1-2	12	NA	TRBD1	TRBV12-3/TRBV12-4	TGTGCCAGCAGCCCGGACAGGGACGGCTACGCCTTC	CASSPDRDGYAF
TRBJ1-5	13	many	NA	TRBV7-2	TGTGCCAGCAGCCAAGAGGGAAATCAGCCCCAGCATTTT	CASSQEGNQPQHF
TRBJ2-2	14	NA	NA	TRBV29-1	TGCAGCGTCCCAGGAGAGCCGAACACCGGGGAGCTGTTTTTT	CSVPGEPNTGELFF
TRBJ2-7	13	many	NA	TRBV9	TGTGCCAGCAGCGCTACCGCCAGTGACGAGCAGTACTTC	CASSATASDEQYF
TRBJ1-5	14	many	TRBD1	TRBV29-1	TGCAGCGTCATGGACAGGGATGCGAATCAGCCCCAGCATTTT	CSVMDRDANQPQHF
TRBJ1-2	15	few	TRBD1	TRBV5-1	TGCGCCAGCAGCTTGGTTGGACAGGCGAATTATGGCTACACCTTC	CASSLVGQANYGYTF
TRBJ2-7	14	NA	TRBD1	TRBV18	TGTGCCAGCTCACCGGGACAGGGAGGTCTCGAGCAGTACTTC	CASSPGQGGLEQYF
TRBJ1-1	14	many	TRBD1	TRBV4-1	TGCGCCAGCAGCCAAGAAGGACAGGGCACCAAGGCTTTCTTT	CASSQEGQGTKAFF
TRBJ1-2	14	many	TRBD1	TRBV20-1	TGCAGTGCCCACGACAGGGGAGCTAACTATGGCTACACCTTC	CSAHDRGANYGYTF
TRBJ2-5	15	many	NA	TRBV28	TGTGCCAGCAGTTTTCCCTTAGGGTCCCAAGAGACCCAGTACTTC	CASSFPLGSQETQYF
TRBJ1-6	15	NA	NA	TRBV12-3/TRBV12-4	TGTGTCAGCAGTTTAACGCAGGGGACGAATTCACCCCTCCACTTT	CVSSLTQGTNSPLHF
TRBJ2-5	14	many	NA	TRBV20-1	TGCAGTGCTAGACTGGGCGGGACCCAAGAGACCCAGTACTTC	CSARLGGTQETQYF
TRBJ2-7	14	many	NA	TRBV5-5	TGTGCCAGCAGCTTGGGGACCTGGGAGAACGAGCAGTACTTC	CASSLGTWENEQYF
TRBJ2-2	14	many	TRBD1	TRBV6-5	TGTGCCAGCACGACAGGGGAGGACACCGGGGAGCTGTTTTTT	CASTTGEDTGELFF
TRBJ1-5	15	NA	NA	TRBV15	TGTGCCACCTGCCTGGGAGGGAAGGACAATCAGCCCCAGCATTTT	CATCLGGKDNQPQHF
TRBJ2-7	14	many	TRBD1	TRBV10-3	TGTGCCACTTGTACAGGGGCCCTCAATTACGAGCAGTACTTC	CATCTGALNYEQYF
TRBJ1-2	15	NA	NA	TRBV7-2	TGTGCCAGCAGCTTAGGTTTCAGCGAACTCTATGGCTACACCTTC	CASSLGFSELYGYTF
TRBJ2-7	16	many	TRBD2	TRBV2	TGTGCCAGCAGTGAAAGGGGCAGCGGGGCAAGCTACGAGCAGTACTTC	CASSERGSGASYEQYF
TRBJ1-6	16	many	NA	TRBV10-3	TGTGCCATCAGTGAGTGGCCGGGTAGGATGAATTCACCCCTCCACTTT	CAISEWPGRMNSPLHF
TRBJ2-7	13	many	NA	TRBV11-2	TGTGCCAGCAGCTTAGTTCTAGCCCACGAGCAGTACTTC	CASSLVLAHEQYF
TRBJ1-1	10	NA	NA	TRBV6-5	TGTGCCAGCCGGAGCTTTGAAGCTTTCTTT	CASRSFEAFF
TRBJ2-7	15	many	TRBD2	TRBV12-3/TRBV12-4	TGTGCCAGCAGTCCTAGACTAGCGGGGGAAGGAGAGCAGTACTTC	CASSPRLAGEGEQYF
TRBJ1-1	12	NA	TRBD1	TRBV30	TGTGCCTGGGGGGACAGGGGAACTGAAGCTTTCTTT	CAWGDRGTEAFF
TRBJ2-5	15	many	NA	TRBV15	TGTGCCACCAGCAAGGGGTTCCAGGGGTTAGAGACCCAGTACTTC	CATSKGFQGLETQYF
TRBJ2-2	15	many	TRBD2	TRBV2	TGTGCCAGCAGTGTCATTTCGGGAGGGACCGGGGAGCTGTTTTTT	CASSVISGGTGELFF
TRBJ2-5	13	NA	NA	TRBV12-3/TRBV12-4	TGTGCCAGCTCGCCGGCGCTCGGGAAGACCCAGTACTTC	CASSPALGKTQYF
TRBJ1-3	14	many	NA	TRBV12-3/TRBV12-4	TGTGCCAGCAGTTTGGTTCACAGCCATTACACCATATATTTT	CASSLVHSHYTIYF
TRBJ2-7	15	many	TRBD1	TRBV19	TGTGCCAGTAGTGCCGGGACAGGGGCCTCCTACGAGCAGTACTTC	CASSAGTGASYEQYF
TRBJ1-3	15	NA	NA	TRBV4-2	TGTGCCAGCAGCCAAGAACGGGGGCAGGGAAACACCATATATTTT	CASSQERGQGNTIYF
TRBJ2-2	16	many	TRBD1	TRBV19	TGTGCCAGTAGCCGGACAGGGCCTGCGAACACCGGGGAGCTGTTTTTT	CASSRTGPANTGELFF
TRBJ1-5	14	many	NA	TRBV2	TGTGCCAGCAGTGAAGGGGGTTTCGGTCAGCCCCAGCATTTT	CASSEGGFGQPQHF
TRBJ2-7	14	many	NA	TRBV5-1	TGCGCCAGCAGCTCCGGGGATATTGGGTACGAGCAGTACTTC	CASSSGDIGYEQYF
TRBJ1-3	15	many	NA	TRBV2	TGTGCCAGCAGTGTGAAGGGCAGCTTTGGAAACACCATATATTTT	CASSVKGSFGNTIYF
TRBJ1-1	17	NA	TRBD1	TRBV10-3	TGTGCCATCAGTGGAACCACAGGGGGCATAGGTATCGCTGATGCTTTCTTT	CAISGTTGGIGIADAFF
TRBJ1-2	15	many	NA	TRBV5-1	TGCGCCAGCAGCTTGGGGCCAGGGGTGCCCTATGGCTACACCTTC	CASSLGPGVPYGYTF
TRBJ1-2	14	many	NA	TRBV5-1	TGCGCCAGCAGCTTGGATATAGCTAACTATGGCTACACCTTC	CASSLDIANYGYTF
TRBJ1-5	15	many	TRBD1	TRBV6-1	TGTGCCAGCAGTCTCCAGACAGGGTTTGATCAGCCCCAGCATTTT	CASSLQTGFDQPQHF